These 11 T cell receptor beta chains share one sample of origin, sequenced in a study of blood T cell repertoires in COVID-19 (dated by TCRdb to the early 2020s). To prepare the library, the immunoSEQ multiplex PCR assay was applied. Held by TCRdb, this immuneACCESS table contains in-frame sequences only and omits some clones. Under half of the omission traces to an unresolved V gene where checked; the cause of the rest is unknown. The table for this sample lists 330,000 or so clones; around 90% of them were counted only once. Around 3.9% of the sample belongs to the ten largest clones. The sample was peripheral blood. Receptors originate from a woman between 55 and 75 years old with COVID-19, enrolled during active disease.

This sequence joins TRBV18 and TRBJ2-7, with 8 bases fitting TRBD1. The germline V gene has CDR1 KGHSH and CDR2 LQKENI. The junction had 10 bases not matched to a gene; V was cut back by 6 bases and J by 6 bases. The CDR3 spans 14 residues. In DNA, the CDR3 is TGTGCCAGCTCCCTCAGCCCCACAGGGGGCGAGCAGTACTTC. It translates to CASSLSPTGGEQYF.

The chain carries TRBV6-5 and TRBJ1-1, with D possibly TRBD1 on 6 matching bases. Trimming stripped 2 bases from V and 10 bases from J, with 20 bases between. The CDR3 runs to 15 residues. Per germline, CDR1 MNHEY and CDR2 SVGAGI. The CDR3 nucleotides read TGTGCCAGCAGTTACCCCAATAGGGACACCGTGGGAGCTTTCTTT. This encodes CASSYPNRDTVGAFF.

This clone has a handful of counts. The CDR3 region is CSASKRARGATDTQYF. CDR3 sequence (DNA): TGCAGTGCTAGTAAGAGAGCGCGGGGGGCCACAGATACGCAGTATTTT. V usage is TRBV20-1 and J usage is TRBJ2-3; 8 bases fit TRBD2. Germline V lookup: CDR1 DFQATT, CDR2 SNEGSKA (reference sequence). J gave up 2 bases and V 3 bases, and 10 bases lay outside the gene matches. The CDR3 totals 16 residues.

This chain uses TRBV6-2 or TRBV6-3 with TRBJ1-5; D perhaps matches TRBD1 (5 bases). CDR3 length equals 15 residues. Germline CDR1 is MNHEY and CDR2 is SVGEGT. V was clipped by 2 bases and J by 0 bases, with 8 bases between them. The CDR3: CASSYTGHSNQPQHF. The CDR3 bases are TGTGCCAGCAGTTACACAGGACATAGCAATCAGCCCCAGCATTTT.

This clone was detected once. The DNA for the CDR3 is TGTGCCAGCAGTTTCGAACTTAATGAGCAGTTCTTC. Its translation is CASSFELNEQFF. V usage is TRBV28 and J usage is TRBJ2-1, with D unresolved. V lost 3 bases to trimming and J lost 7 bases, with 7 bases between them. CDR1 is MDHEN and CDR2 is SYDVKM in the germline V gene. The CDR3 length is 12 residues.

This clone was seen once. The DNA for the CDR3 is TGTGCCAGCAGCCAAGCATTCGGGTCTGCCTACAATGAGCAGTTCTTC. The encoded protein is CASSQAFGSAYNEQFF. The genes are TRBV4-2 and TRBJ2-1; D ambiguous. V dropped 1 base and J dropped 2 bases, with 12 bases sitting between them. This CDR3 contains 16 residues. The germline V gene encodes CDR1 LGHNA and CDR2 YNFKEQ.

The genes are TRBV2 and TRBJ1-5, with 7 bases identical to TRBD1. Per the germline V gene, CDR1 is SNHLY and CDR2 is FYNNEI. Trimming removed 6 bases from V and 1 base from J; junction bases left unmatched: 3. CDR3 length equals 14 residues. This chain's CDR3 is CASSQGVSNQPQHF. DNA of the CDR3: TGTGCCAGCAGCCAGGGGGTGAGCAATCAGCCCCAGCATTTT.

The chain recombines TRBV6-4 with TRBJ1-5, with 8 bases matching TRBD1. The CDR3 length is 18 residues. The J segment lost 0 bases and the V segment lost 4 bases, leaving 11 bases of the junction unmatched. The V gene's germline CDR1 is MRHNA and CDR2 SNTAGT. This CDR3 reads CASSVDRGYLYSNQPQHF. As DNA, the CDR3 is TGTGCCAGCAGTGTCGACAGGGGATACCTTTATAGCAATCAGCCCCAGCATTTT.

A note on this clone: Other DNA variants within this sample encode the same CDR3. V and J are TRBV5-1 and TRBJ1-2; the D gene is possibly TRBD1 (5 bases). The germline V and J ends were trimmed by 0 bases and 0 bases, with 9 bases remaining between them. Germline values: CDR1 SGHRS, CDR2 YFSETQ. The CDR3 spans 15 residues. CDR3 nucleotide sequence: TGCGCCAGCAGCTTGGCTGGGGGGGCTAACTATGGCTACACCTTC. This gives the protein CASSLAGGANYGYTF. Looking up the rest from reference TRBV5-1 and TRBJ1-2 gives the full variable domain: KAGVTQTPRYLIKTRGQQVTLSCSPISGHRSVSWYQQTPGQGLQFLFEYFSETQRNKGNFPGRFSGRQFSNSRSEMNVSTLELGDSALYLCASSLAGGANYGYTFGSGTRLTVV.

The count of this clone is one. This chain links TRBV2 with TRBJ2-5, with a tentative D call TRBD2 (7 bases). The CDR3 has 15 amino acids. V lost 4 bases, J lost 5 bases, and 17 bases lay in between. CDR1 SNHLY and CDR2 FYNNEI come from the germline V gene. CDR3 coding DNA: TGTGCCAGCAGTGCCGGGGGGCAGGGAGGGGAGACCCAGTACTTC. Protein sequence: CASSAGGQGGETQYF.

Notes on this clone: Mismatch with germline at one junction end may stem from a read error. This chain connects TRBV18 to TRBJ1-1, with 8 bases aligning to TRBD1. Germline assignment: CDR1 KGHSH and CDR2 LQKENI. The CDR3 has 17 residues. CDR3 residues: CASSPQSGGAKNSEAFF. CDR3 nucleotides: TGTGCCAGCTCACCACAGTCAGGGGGCGCTAAGAACTCTGAAGCTTTCTTT.